A selection of T cell receptor beta chains follows, all from one sample in a study of T cell repertoires in cytomegalovirus infection. TCRdb analysed the reads with MiXCR anew, one entry per CDR3 protein. The sample lists about 440,000 distinct CDR3 sequences, roughly 30% occurring once. Sequenced sample: PBMCs. These receptors were obtained from a human donor in good health (CMV status not recorded). Some clones in this sample may be carry-over from other donors' samples. The CDR3 runs from the conserved cysteine through the conserved F or W. A D gene is named only where the DNA matches it firmly. A row's size may be missing; if present it is once, few, many or a size class.

CDR3 length	D gene	J gene	V gene	clone size	CDR3 protein
15	-	TRBJ1-2	TRBV4-3	few	CASSQEGHINYGYTF
15	-	TRBJ2-5	TRBV7-2	-	CASSPPPGRLETQYF
15	-	TRBJ1-5	TRBV2	-	CASSEETLTGQPQHF
15	TRBD2	TRBJ2-7	TRBV13	-	CASSLGGRTGVEQYF
13	-	TRBJ2-7	TRBV6-1	many	CASESSSSYEQYF
14	-	TRBJ2-3	TRBV11-2	few	CASSPWGFSDTQYF
15	TRBD1	TRBJ1-6	TRBV4-3	-	CASSPSRTGGSPLHF
12	-	TRBJ2-4	TRBV7-2	many	CASSLAPDIQYF
19	-	TRBJ2-6	TRBV12-3/TRBV12-4	few	CASSFLLGGTASGANVLTF
14	-	TRBJ1-6	TRBV6-1	-	CAVAGVDTNSPLHF
14	TRBD1	TRBJ1-2	TRBV2	-	CASSGGQGNYGYTF
14	-	TRBJ2-5	TRBV7-6	-	CASSRNRDQETQYF
15	-	TRBJ1-1	TRBV19	few	CASNVGFGTNTEAFF
16	-	TRBJ1-1	TRBV12-3/TRBV12-4	-	CASRRRADRLNTEAFF
13	-	TRBJ1-1	TRBV3-1	-	CASSQERKDTAFF
14	-	TRBJ2-1	TRBV7-3	few	CASSSLQQNNEQFF
17	-	TRBJ2-5	TRBV7-2	many	CASSLGGWRNQGETQYF
15	-	TRBJ2-1	TRBV5-6	-	CASSRSSRVYNEQFF
15	-	TRBJ1-2	TRBV5-6	-	CASSLGVWQAHGYTF
16	-	TRBJ2-5	TRBV7-6	few	CASSLVGVVNQETQYF
13	-	TRBJ2-2	TRBV7-6	-	CASSFTGTWELFF
15	-	TRBJ2-7	TRBV20-1	few	CSGLRAGRDPHEQYF
16	TRBD1	TRBJ2-5	TRBV10-3	-	CAISSSWTGEQETQYF
14	-	TRBJ1-6	TRBV20-1	few	CSAVQGGRNSPLHF
13	-	TRBJ1-3	TRBV11-2	-	CASRSPGGNTIYF
16	TRBD2	TRBJ2-1	TRBV7-2	-	CASSQRAGGHYNEQFF
15	TRBD1	TRBJ2-2	TRBV7-6	-	CASSKTGVNTGELFF
14	-	TRBJ1-5	TRBV24-1	few	CATSAGSSNQPQHF
15	TRBD1	TRBJ2-7	TRBV7-2	many	CASSLARTGGHEQYF
13	-	TRBJ1-6	TRBV7-9	-	CASSLDVNSPLHF
15	TRBD1	TRBJ2-1	TRBV7-6	-	CASSWGQGANNEQFF
13	TRBD1	TRBJ1-6	TRBV25-1	-	CASRTGGASPLHF
20	-	TRBJ2-1	TRBV25-1	few	CASSESVNPSGALGGNEQFF
13	-	TRBJ1-1	TRBV24-1	-	CATRGGGDTEAFF
12	-	TRBJ1-3	TRBV7-6	-	CASSTSGNTLYF
16	-	TRBJ1-6	TRBV20-1	few	CSARDPRGAYNSPLHF
16	TRBD2	TRBJ2-3	TRBV7-8	many	CASSHEGAAGGVTQYF
14	TRBD1	TRBJ1-2	TRBV12-3/TRBV12-4	many	CASSSLRTGRGYTF
14	-	TRBJ1-1	TRBV7-2	many	CASSGGAVNTEAFF
18	TRBD2	TRBJ2-3	TRBV7-2	many	CASSLLISGGPPPNTQYF
14	-	TRBJ1-1	TRBV28	-	CASSLGRRGTEAFF
13	-	TRBJ2-7	TRBV11-3	few	CASSLNRFSEQYF
17	TRBD2	TRBJ2-1	TRBV20-1	-	CSARGRAGGPSYNEQFF
12	-	TRBJ1-6	TRBV2	-	CASSGHNSPLHF
13	-	TRBJ1-1	TRBV6-1	-	CASSGGVRAEAFF
14	-	TRBJ2-5	TRBV29-1	-	CSVEGPSARETQYF
13	-	TRBJ1-2	TRBV19	-	CASSTVMGAGYTF
16	TRBD1	TRBJ1-4	TRBV10-2	-	CASTPHPGTGSEKLFF
16	TRBD2	TRBJ2-1	TRBV20-1	-	CSARVSRGGIYNEQFF
14	-	TRBJ1-5	TRBV7-2	-	CASSLGAGKQPQHF
17	-	TRBJ2-3	TRBV4-3	-	CASSQVNSGDSTDTQYF
11	-	TRBJ1-1	TRBV12-3/TRBV12-4	few	CASSLQGEAFF
14	-	TRBJ2-7	TRBV7-2	many	CASSLRGLSHEQYF
15	TRBD2	TRBJ2-1	TRBV7-2	many	CASSSRGGPGNEQFF
15	-	TRBJ2-2	TRBV6-6	-	CASSTGKVSTGELFF